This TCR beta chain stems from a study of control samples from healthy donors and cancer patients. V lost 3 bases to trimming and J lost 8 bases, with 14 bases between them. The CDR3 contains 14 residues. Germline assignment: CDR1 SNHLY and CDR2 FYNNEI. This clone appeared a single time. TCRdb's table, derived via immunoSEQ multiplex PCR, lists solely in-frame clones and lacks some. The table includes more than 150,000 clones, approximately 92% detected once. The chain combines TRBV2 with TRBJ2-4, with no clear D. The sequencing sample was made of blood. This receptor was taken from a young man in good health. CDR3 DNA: TGTGCCAGCAGTGAGTTAGGCAATTTATACATTCAGTACTTC. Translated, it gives CASSELGNLYIQYF.